The 15 T cell receptor beta chains in this list originate from one sample, sequenced in a study of T-cell reconstitution after alpha-beta-depleted transplantation in children. Unique molecular identifiers were incorporated into the prepared TCRbeta library. TCRdb ran MiXCR on the PCR reads and lists one entry per CDR3 protein. The repertoire holds approximately 400,000 distinct CDR3 sequences, with around 9.9% as singletons. The sequences come from PBMCs from the stem cell graft donor, collected from the stem cell graft. These receptors came from a human donor who donated a stem cell graft to a child with acute myeloid leukemia.

The sample holds a few counts of this clonotype. The rearrangement uses TRBV7-2 and TRBJ2-1; TRBD1 aligns across 8 bases. The CDR3 has 13 residues. Looked up from germline, CDR1 is SGHTA and CDR2 is FQGNSA. V was pared by 5 bases and J by 15 bases, with 12 bases of the junction left unmatched. The CDR3 here is CASSPNSGTGVFF. In DNA, the CDR3 is TGTGCCAGCAGCCCAAACTCCGGGACAGGAGTGTTCTTC.

Regarding this clonotype: A much larger clone lies one base from this, so it may be a read error. CDR3 amino acids: CGSSLAWTTTNTEAFF. The CDR3 nucleotides are TGCGGCAGCAGCTTGGCGTGGACCACGACCAACACTGAAGCTTTCTTT. The chain links TRBV5-1 to TRBJ1-1; the D is unclear. Germline lookup yields CDR1 SGHRS and CDR2 YFSETQ. This CDR3 spans 16 amino acids.

Only a few counts were recorded for this clonotype. The V gene is TRBV4-1, the J gene TRBJ2-3, with D perhaps matching TRBD2 (7 bases). Trimming took off 1 base at V and 4 bases at J, with 15 bases between the two ends. This CDR3 is 16 amino acids long. The germline V gene encodes CDR1 MGHRA and CDR2 YSYEKL. The CDR3 loop reads CASSQAGGAEADTQYF. In DNA, the CDR3 is TGCGCCAGCAGCCAAGCGGGGGGCGCGGAAGCAGATACGCAGTATTTT.

This clonotype was detected ten times or more. The chain links TRBV3-1 to TRBJ2-1, with 9 positions matching TRBD2. The germline gives CDR1 LGHDT, CDR2 YNNKEL (reference sequence). The CDR3 is 14 residues long. V shed 2 bases, J shed 10 bases, and the junction held 6 bases outside the gene matches. Here the CDR3 reads CASSQSREGGEQFF. CDR3 in DNA: TGTGCCAGCAGCCAATCGCGGGAGGGAGGAGAGCAGTTCTTC.

This clonotype was recorded many times. The chain combines TRBV3-1 with TRBJ2-5, with D perhaps assigned TRBD1 or TRBD2 (5 bases each). This CDR3 spans 12 amino acids. With 8 bases removed from V and 2 bases from J, the gap between germline ends came to 9 bases. Germline V gives CDR1 LGHDT, CDR2 YNNKEL (reference sequence). CDR3 bases: TGTGCCAGCGGGACGCCACAAGAGACCCAGTACTTC. Protein sequence: CASGTPQETQYF.

The chain joins TRBV10-1 to TRBJ2-4, with D perhaps TRBD1 (6 bases). The germline V gene has CDR1 WNHNN and CDR2 SYGVQD (reference sequence). This CDR3 is 14 amino acids long. Trimming pared 5 bases from V and 9 bases from J, leaving 17 bases between. The CDR3 region is CASSPPGHQAIQYF. CDR3 sequence (DNA): TGCGCCAGCAGTCCCCCGGGACACCAAGCCATTCAGTACTTC.

J is TRBJ2-1 and V is TRBV9, with 7 bases lining up with TRBD2. Trimming took 3 bases from V and 5 from J; bases not matched to a gene: 8. The CDR3 runs 15 residues. Per the germline V gene, CDR1 is SGDLS and CDR2 is YYNGEE. The CDR3 DNA reads as TGTGCCAGCAGCGCGAGCGGGGCCCCCCACAATGAGCAGTTCTTC. This encodes CASSASGAPHNEQFF. Full variable domain (remainder filled in from reference TRBV9 and TRBJ2-1): DSGVTQTPKHLITATGQRVTLRCSPRSGDLSVYWYQQSLDQGLQFLIQYYNGEERAKGNILERFSAQQFPDLHSELNLSSLELGDSALYFCASSASGAPHNEQFFGPGTRLTVL.

This clonotype was detected ten times or more. V is TRBV7-2 and J is TRBJ2-1; 9 bases fit TRBD2. The CDR3 runs to 16 residues. From germline, CDR1 is SGHTA and CDR2 FQGNSA. V lost 0 bases to trimming and J lost 7 bases; unmatched junction nucleotides: 7. The CDR3 reads CASSLAQRGARNEQFF. As DNA, the CDR3 is TGTGCCAGCAGCTTAGCACAGCGGGGGGCCCGGAATGAGCAGTTCTTC.

This sequence joins TRBV20-1 and TRBJ2-5, with D possibly TRBD2 on 6 matching bases. CDR3 length equals 12 residues. Germline-derived CDR1 and CDR2 are DFQATT and SNEGSKA (reference sequence). V was pared by 7 bases and J by 5 bases, with 14 bases between. The CDR3 DNA reads TGCAGTGGTGACCGGGAGTTCGAGACCCAGTACTTC. Its translation is CSGDREFETQYF.

The CDR3 is CASSDGGVQFF. The CDR3 DNA reads TGTGCCAGCAGTGACGGGGGTGTGCAGTTCTTC. The chain has TRBV6-4 and TRBJ2-1; D is tentatively TRBD1 or TRBD2 (5 bases each). Germline V gene sequence: CDR1 MRHNA, CDR2 SNTAGT. The CDR3 covers 11 residues. V was clipped by 2 bases and J by 12 bases, with 8 bases between them.

The chain combines TRBV12-3 or TRBV12-4 with TRBJ1-2; D is ambiguous. The CDR3 is made up of 15 amino acids. Deletions cut 0 bases from V and 8 bases from J, with 16 bases between. DNA of the CDR3: TGTGCCAGCAGTTTAGCCCTTGATTCGACTGGCGGCTACACCTTC. Translation: CASSLALDSTGGYTF.

This clonotype showed up just a few times. The genes are TRBV7-3 and TRBJ2-2; no definite D call. Germline CDR1 reads SGHTA; CDR2 reads FQGTGA. The CDR3 covers 14 residues. Trimming took 2 bases from V and 5 from J, leaving 9 bases between them. The CDR3, as DNA: TGTGCCAGCAGCTTAGAGAAAGGGACCGGGGAGCTGTTTTTT. Its translation: CASSLEKGTGELFF.

The chain has TRBV11-2 and TRBJ2-1; 13 bases agree with TRBD2. The J segment lost 13 bases and the V segment lost 4 bases, leaving 7 bases of the junction unmatched. The length of the CDR3 is 14 residues. CDR1 and CDR2 (germline): SGHAT, FQNNGV. CDR3: CASSYRTSGSLQFF. The CDR3 DNA sequence: TGTGCCAGCAGCTATCGGACTAGCGGGAGCCTCCAGTTCTTC. Full variable domain (remainder filled in from reference TRBV11-2 and TRBJ2-1): EAGVAQSPRYKIIEKRQSVAFWCNPISGHATLYWYQQILGQGPKLLIQFQNNGVVDDSQLPKDRFSAERLKGVDSTLKIQPAKLEDSAVYLCASSYRTSGSLQFFGPGTRLTVL.

The gene calls are TRBV7-2 and TRBJ2-5, with D tentatively TRBD2 (5 bases). Germline V lookup: CDR1 SGHTA, CDR2 FQGNSA. The CDR3 is 15 amino acids. V was pared by 7 bases and J by 5 bases, with 20 bases between. CDR3 sequence reads: CASTQRKSSRETQYF. The DNA of the CDR3 is TGTGCCAGCACCCAAAGGAAGTCTAGCCGGGAGACCCAGTACTTC.

This clonotype was picked up a small number of times. CDR3 in DNA: TGTGCTAGTGGTTTGGTACCATCAGAGAACGAGAAAAACGAGCAGTACTTC. Its protein is CASGLVPSENEKNEQYF. This chain joins TRBV12-5 and TRBJ2-7; no definite D call. The CDR3 covers 17 residues. V was shortened by 0 bases and J by 5 bases, with 20 bases between the two germline ends. Germline V lookup: CDR1 LGHNT, CDR2 FRNRAP. The full variable domain, in which reference TRBV12-5 and TRBJ2-7 provide the parts outside the CDR3, is DARVTQTPRHKVTEMGQEVTMRCQPILGHNTVFWYRQTMMQGLELLAYFRNRAPLDDSGMPKDRFSAEMPDATLATLKIQPSEPRDSAVYFCASGLVPSENEKNEQYFGPGTRLTVT.